Below, one T cell receptor beta chain is given with its context. Its specificity is unknown. The data were obtained in a study of T cells in localized non-small cell lung cancer. General study points: Appearance in adjacent lung was seen for a median about 60 of the top 100 tumor clones.

The CDR3 spans 14 residues. Trimming removed 6 bases from V and 3 bases from J, with 14 bases in between. Per germline, CDR1 MDHEN and CDR2 SYDVKM. TCRdb's table, derived via immunoSEQ multiplex PCR, lists solely in-frame clones and lacks some. The sample contains about 45,000 clones, over 75% of which appear only once. The clonotype comes from a woman between 40 and 69 years old with stage II lung adenocarcinoma. The rearrangement uses TRBV28 and TRBJ1-2; D uncertain. Sequenced here: PBMCs, sampled before any cancer treatment. The CDR3 reads CASSRLEAHYGYTF. The CDR3 DNA sequence: TGTGCCAGCAGCCGCCTGGAGGCCCACTATGGCTACACCTTC.